These 32 T cell receptor beta chains share one sample of origin, sequenced in a study of post-analysis software for immune sequencing data. Study outcomes and limitations: Patients had higher frequencies than controls of about five TRBV segments, including TRBV5-6, TRBV5-1 and TRBV20-1.

Unique molecular identifiers tagged the TCR beta cDNA libraries. TCRdb re-analysed the PCR reads in MiXCR, keeping a single row per CDR3 protein. The table has 350,000 to 450,000 distinct CDR3 sequences, approximately 37% seen once. Antigen specificity for these receptors is unknown. Input material: blood. These TCRs come from a girl aged 2 to 9 with multiple sclerosis.

Ten or more counts support this clonotype. The chain recombines TRBV29-1 with TRBJ2-7; 8 nucleotides line up with TRBD1. The J segment lost 0 bases and the V segment lost 0 bases, leaving 16 bases of the junction unmatched. This CDR3 spans 19 amino acids. Germline CDR1 reads SQVTM; CDR2 reads ANQGSEA. The CDR3: CSVEDHGLGQGISSYEQYF. CDR3 nucleotide sequence: TGCAGCGTTGAAGATCACGGACTTGGACAGGGAATAAGCTCCTACGAGCAGTACTTC.

The gene calls are TRBV6-6 and TRBJ2-4, with 10 bases lining up with TRBD1. The CDR3 has 14 residues. V lost 6 bases to trimming and J lost 9 bases; unmatched junction nucleotides: 8. Per the germline V gene, CDR1 is MNHNY and CDR2 is SVGAGI (reference sequence). The CDR3 sequence is CASSRDRGLVIQYF. CDR3 DNA: TGTGCCAGCAGCCGAGACAGGGGGCTGGTCATTCAGTACTTC.

The CDR3 region is CSVQGQGFEGGRGETQYF. CDR3 DNA: TGCAGCGTCCAGGGACAGGGTTTTGAGGGAGGCCGGGGGGAGACCCAGTACTTC. The chain employs TRBV29-1 and TRBJ2-5; TRBD1 agrees at 9 bases. V lost 6 bases, J lost 5 bases, and 22 bases stayed unmatched. CDR3 length: 18 amino acids. Germline CDR1 SQVTM, CDR2 ANQGSEA.

The chain joins TRBV6-2 or TRBV6-3 to TRBJ2-5, with 9 bases lining up with TRBD1. V lost 7 bases, J lost 5 bases, and 20 bases stayed unmatched. The V gene's germline CDR1 is MNHEY and CDR2 SVGEGT. CDR3 size: 18 residues. The CDR3 region is CASTSDRGLSRTPETQYF. CDR3 coding DNA: TGTGCCAGCACCTCGGACAGGGGACTATCGAGAACACCGGAGACCCAGTACTTC.

In the case of this clonotype: A clone one base away is much larger, so this may be a read error. The genes are TRBV24-1 and TRBJ2-3; TRBD1 might be the D (6 bases). CDR1 and CDR2 from the germline V gene are KGHDR and SFDVKD. The V and J ends lost 4 bases and 4 bases respectively, with 14 bases between them. This CDR3 comprises 15 residues. The CDR3 nucleotides are TGTGCCACCAGTGACTGGGACAAGGCTTCAGATACGCAGTATTTT. Its translation: CATSDWDKASDTQYF.

This clonotype turned up a few times. An end of the junction does not agree with germline; a read error may underlie this. V is TRBV27 and J is TRBJ2-1, with D uncertain. The CDR3 is 15 amino acids. From germline, CDR1 is MNHEY and CDR2 SMNVEV (reference sequence). This CDR3 is CASSLVGIGYSEQFF. As DNA, the CDR3 is TGTGCCAGCAGTTTAGTTGGAATCGGATACAGTGAGCAGTTCTTC.

The rearrangement joins TRBV4-3 to TRBJ2-7; tentative D call: TRBD2 (5 bases). The CDR3 contains 13 residues. CDR1 is LGHNA, CDR2 YSLEER, per germline. The germline V and J ends were trimmed by 11 bases and 4 bases, with 18 bases remaining between them. CDR3 residues: CAFSSAIPYEQYF. CDR3 DNA: TGCGCCTTCAGTAGCGCTATTCCATACGAGCAGTACTTC.

The CDR3 sequence: CASSRLAGDSARSYNEQFF. The CDR3, as DNA: TGTGCCAGCTCTAGACTAGCGGGAGACTCTGCCCGCTCCTACAATGAGCAGTTCTTC. The chain combines TRBV7-2 with TRBJ2-1; 12 bases are a match to TRBD2. Germline loops: CDR1 SGHTA, CDR2 FQGNSA. V trimming: 8 bases; J trimming: 0 bases; junction bases outside the gene matches: 14. The CDR3 has 19 residues.

In its sample, this clonotype was seen a few times. The chain employs TRBV29-1 and TRBJ2-1; D is perhaps TRBD2 (6 bases). Germline V CDR1 and CDR2: SQVTM, ANQGSEA. Trimming cost V 5 bases and J 4 bases, with 12 bases left between them. This CDR3 contains 13 residues. The CDR3, as DNA: TGCAGCGTTTTAGCGGATATATACAATGAGCAGTTCTTC. Its protein product is CSVLADIYNEQFF.

This clonotype was counted a few times. V is TRBV24-1 and J is TRBJ2-7; the match to TRBD2 covers 9 bases. V lost 3 bases, J lost 0 bases, and 2 bases stayed unmatched. The CDR3 length is 15 residues. The germline V gene has CDR1 KGHDR and CDR2 SFDVKD. The CDR3 bases are TGTGCCACCAGTGATAGCGGGGGGAACTCCTACGAGCAGTACTTC. Its translation is CATSDSGGNSYEQYF.

As for this clonotype: A read error may produce the germline difference seen at one junction end. The chain is built from TRBV5-5 and TRBJ1-1; 8 nucleotides agree with TRBD1. The germline CDR1 and CDR2 sequences are SGHKS and YYEKEE (reference sequence). The CDR3 has 16 residues. The CDR3 protein is CASNLGKRTGKTEAFF. The CDR3 coding sequence is TGTGCCAGCAACTTGGGAAAAAGGACAGGGAAGACTGAAGCTTTCTTT.

This clonotype was observed many times. Germline is not matched at one junction end, which may reflect a read error. The genes are TRBV5-1 and TRBJ2-5; D unresolved. In germline, CDR1 is SGHRS, CDR2 YFSETQ. The CDR3 sequence is 11 residues long. CDR3 coding DNA: TGTGCCAGCAGCTTAGTAGAGACCCAGTACTTC. Translating it yields CASSLVETQYF.

This clonotype occurred a few times. This chain uses TRBV29-1 with TRBJ1-1; a possible D gene is TRBD1 (6 bases). The V end was cut by 5 bases, the J end by 4 bases, with 17 bases between. Germline CDR1 is SQVTM and CDR2 is ANQGSEA. The CDR3 is 14 amino acids. This CDR3 reads CSVKNRASGTEAFF. The CDR3, as DNA: TGCAGCGTTAAAAACAGGGCTTCTGGCACTGAAGCTTTCTTT. Full variable domain (rest looked up from reference TRBV29-1 and TRBJ1-1): SAVISQKPSRDICQRGTSLTIQCQVDSQVTMMFWYRQQPGQSLTLIATANQGSEATYESGFVIDKFPISRPNLTFSTLTVSNMSPEDSSIYLCSVKNRASGTEAFFGQGTRLTVV.

V and J are TRBV20-1 and TRBJ2-3; the match to TRBD2 covers 7 bases. CDR3 size: 14 residues. Germline lookup yields CDR1 DFQATT and CDR2 SNEGSKA (reference sequence). Losses at the gene ends were 2 bases for V and 4 bases for J; bases not matched to a gene: 6. The CDR3 region is CSARLRGSSDTQYF. The DNA for the CDR3 is TGCAGTGCTAGATTACGCGGGAGTTCAGATACGCAGTATTTT.

As concerns this clonotype: Relative to the germline gene, one junction end is altered; a read error may explain this. This chain uses TRBV4-1 with TRBJ2-1, with D uncertain. Germline CDR1 and CDR2: MGHRA and YSYEKL. This CDR3 is 13 amino acids long. The CDR3 DNA follows: TGCGCCAGCGGCCAAGATGGCATGCCCGAGCAGTTCTTC. Translating gives CASGQDGMPEQFF.

This clonotype was counted a few times. The chain is built from TRBV4-1 and TRBJ1-1; 8 nucleotides line up with TRBD1. The J segment lost 1 base and the V segment lost 2 bases, leaving 6 bases of the junction unmatched. The V gene's germline CDR1 is MGHRA and CDR2 YSYEKL. The CDR3 spans 16 residues. CDR3 residues: CASSQSSDRGNTEAFF. The CDR3 DNA follows: TGCGCCAGCAGCCAATCCTCAGACAGGGGGAACACTGAAGCTTTCTTT.

This sequence joins TRBV29-1 and TRBJ2-3; D is possibly TRBD2 (6 bases). V was shortened by 1 base and J by 7 bases, with 12 bases between the two germline ends. CDR1 is SQVTM, CDR2 ANQGSEA, per germline. The CDR3 totals 13 residues. Here the CDR3 DNA reads TGCAGCGTTGAAGTGGCGGGAACGAATACGCAGTATTTT. This gives the protein CSVEVAGTNTQYF.

J is TRBJ2-1 and V is TRBV20-1; 11 bases match TRBD1. Germline V gene data show CDR1 as DFQATT and CDR2 as SNEGSKA (reference sequence). With V trimmed by 5 bases and J by 7 bases, 7 bases remained unmatched. This CDR3 spans 14 amino acids. CDR3 in DNA: TGCAGTGCTCCCGGACAGGGGGCCCAAAATGAGCAGTTCTTC. Protein product: CSAPGQGAQNEQFF.

CDR3: CASSLVGPTELFF. In DNA, the CDR3 is TGTGCCAGCAGCTTAGTGGGTCCCACGGAGCTGTTTTTT. The V gene is TRBV7-3, the J gene TRBJ2-2; D gene unclear. Trimming removed 2 bases at V and 10 bases at J, with 11 bases between. This CDR3 is built from 13 residues. CDR1 SGHTA and CDR2 FQGTGA come from the germline V gene.

The rearrangement links TRBV7-9 to TRBJ2-3, with TRBD2 matching over 11 bases. This CDR3 has 17 amino acids. The V gene end was trimmed by 3 bases and the J gene end by 6 bases; junction bases not matched to a gene: 11. Looked up from germline, CDR1 is SEHNR and CDR2 is FQNEAQ (reference sequence). CDR3 loop: CASSFTSGGSLKDTQYF. The DNA of the CDR3 is TGTGCCAGCAGCTTCACTAGCGGGGGATCACTGAAGGATACGCAGTATTTT.

This chain uses TRBV29-1 with TRBJ1-2; no clear D. Per germline, CDR1 SQVTM and CDR2 ANQGSEA. There are 11 residues in the CDR3. Trimming pared 2 bases from V and 8 bases from J, leaving 9 bases between. For the CDR3, the DNA is TGCAGCGTTGAACAGCCCGGGGGCTACACCTTC. It translates to CSVEQPGGYTF.

In its sample, this clonotype was seen many times. The CDR3 spells CASSLGSPYEQYF. The CDR3 coding sequence is TGTGCCAGCAGCTTAGGCAGTCCCTACGAGCAGTACTTC. The rearrangement joins TRBV7-8 to TRBJ2-7; unclear D gene. Per the germline V gene, CDR1 is SGHVS and CDR2 is FQNEAQ. CDR3 size: 13 residues. Trimming took 1 base from V and 2 from J, leaving 6 bases between them. Complete variable domain (other parts from reference TRBV7-8 and TRBJ2-7): GAGVSQSPRYKVAKRGQDVALRCDPISGHVSLFWYQQALGQGPEFLTYFQNEAQLDKSGLPSDRFFAERPEGSVSTLKIQRTQQEDSAVYLCASSLGSPYEQYFGPGTRLTVT.

This clonotype was seen many times. The CDR3 bases are TGCAGTGCTACAGGGACAGGCGGAAGAGGGGCCAACGTCCTGACTTTC. This translates into CSATGTGGRGANVLTF. V is TRBV20-1 and J is TRBJ2-6, with 8 bases identical to TRBD1. This CDR3 is built from 16 residues. CDR1 is DFQATT, CDR2 SNEGSKA, per germline (reference sequence). Trimming cost V 4 bases and J 4 bases; bases outside gene matches: 9.

This rearrangement joins TRBV29-1 to TRBJ1-5; 10 bases align to TRBD1. The ends lost 7 bases at V and 1 base at J; junction bases unmatched: 13. The CDR3 totals 17 residues. CDR1 and CDR2 from the germline V gene are SQVTM and ANQGSEA. This chain's CDR3 is CSARDRGTILSNQPQHF. The CDR3 DNA sequence: TGCAGCGCACGGGACAGGGGAACGATTTTAAGCAATCAGCCCCAGCATTTT.

The chain links TRBV4-1 to TRBJ2-7; 11 bases align to TRBD1. Trimming removed 1 base from V and 4 bases from J; junction bases left unmatched: 6. The CDR3 contains 16 residues. Looked up from germline, CDR1 is MGHRA and CDR2 is YSYEKL. The CDR3 nucleotides read TGCGCCAGCAGCCAAGTGCGGACAGGGGGCAGTTACGAGCAGTACTTC. The encoded protein is CASSQVRTGGSYEQYF.

The chain recombines TRBV18 with TRBJ1-4, with D uncertain. The ends were cut back, 4 bases at V and 8 bases at J, with 17 bases in the middle. In germline, CDR1 is KGHSH, CDR2 LQKENI. This CDR3 contains 15 residues. The CDR3 DNA reads TGTGCCAGCTCACAGACACCCCTTGGAGGGGAAAAACTGTTTTTT. Residues: CASSQTPLGGEKLFF.

This clonotype has a count of ten or more. This chain connects TRBV7-9 to TRBJ2-5; no clear D. The ends were cut back, 8 bases at V and 4 bases at J, with 8 bases in the middle. This CDR3 region has 11 residues. CDR1 and CDR2 (germline): SEHNR, FQNEAQ (reference sequence). The CDR3 DNA reads TGTGCCAGCGGCGTGGGAGAGACCCAGTACTTC. This gives the protein CASGVGETQYF.

The chain recombines TRBV9 with TRBJ1-1; the D gene is possibly TRBD1 (6 bases). CDR3 size: 17 residues. Germline V gene data show CDR1 as SGDLS and CDR2 as YYNGEE. Trimming took off 4 bases at V and 0 bases at J, with 19 bases between the two ends. CDR3 sequence: CASSTHPGGPMNTEAFF. The CDR3 DNA reads TGTGCCAGCAGCACACACCCGGGGGGCCCTATGAACACTGAAGCTTTCTTT.

This clonotype appeared a few times. DNA of the CDR3: TGTGCCACCAGCAGAGCCCATTGGGCAGCCTATGGCTACACCTTC. Its protein is CATSRAHWAAYGYTF. V and J are TRBV15 and TRBJ1-2; no reliable D call. Germline V gene lookup returns CDR1 LNHNV and CDR2 YYDKDF (reference sequence). The CDR3 sequence is 15 residues long. With 1 base removed from V and 4 bases from J, the gap between germline ends came to 13 bases.

The chain is built from TRBV7-9 and TRBJ1-2; D gene unclear. Trimming pared 4 bases from V and 6 bases from J, leaving 12 bases between. The CDR3 totals 13 residues. Germline V gene lookup returns CDR1 SEHNR and CDR2 FQNEAQ (reference sequence). CDR3 in amino acids: CASSSPGGDGYTF. DNA of the CDR3: TGTGCCAGCAGCTCTCCCGGAGGAGATGGCTACACCTTC. Together with reference TRBV7-9 and TRBJ1-2, the CDR3 gives the full variable domain: DTGVSQNPRHKITKRGQNVTFRCDPISEHNRLYWYRQTLGQGPEFLTYFQNEAQLEKSRLLSDRFSAERPKGSFSTLEIQRTEQGDSAMYLCASSSPGGDGYTFGSGTRLTVV.

The genes are TRBV7-3 and TRBJ2-1; possibly TRBD1 or TRBD2 for D (7 bases each). CDR3 length equals 15 residues. Per germline, CDR1 SGHTA and CDR2 FQGTGA. Trimming took 1 base from V and 7 from J, leaving 14 bases between them. The CDR3: CASSLRGGQPNEQFF. CDR3 in DNA: TGTGCCAGCAGCTTAAGGGGGGGACAGCCTAATGAGCAGTTCTTC.

This clonotype was seen once. The chain joins TRBV6-8 to TRBJ2-1, with D perhaps matching TRBD2 (7 bases). Trimming took off 1 base at V and 7 bases at J, with 17 bases between the two ends. This CDR3 contains 16 residues. Germline V lookup: CDR1 MNHGY, CDR2 SAAAGT. CDR3 bases: TGTGCCAGCAGTTACTTGGCGGGGGCCCCTAAAAATGAGCAGTTCTTC. It codes for CASSYLAGAPKNEQFF.